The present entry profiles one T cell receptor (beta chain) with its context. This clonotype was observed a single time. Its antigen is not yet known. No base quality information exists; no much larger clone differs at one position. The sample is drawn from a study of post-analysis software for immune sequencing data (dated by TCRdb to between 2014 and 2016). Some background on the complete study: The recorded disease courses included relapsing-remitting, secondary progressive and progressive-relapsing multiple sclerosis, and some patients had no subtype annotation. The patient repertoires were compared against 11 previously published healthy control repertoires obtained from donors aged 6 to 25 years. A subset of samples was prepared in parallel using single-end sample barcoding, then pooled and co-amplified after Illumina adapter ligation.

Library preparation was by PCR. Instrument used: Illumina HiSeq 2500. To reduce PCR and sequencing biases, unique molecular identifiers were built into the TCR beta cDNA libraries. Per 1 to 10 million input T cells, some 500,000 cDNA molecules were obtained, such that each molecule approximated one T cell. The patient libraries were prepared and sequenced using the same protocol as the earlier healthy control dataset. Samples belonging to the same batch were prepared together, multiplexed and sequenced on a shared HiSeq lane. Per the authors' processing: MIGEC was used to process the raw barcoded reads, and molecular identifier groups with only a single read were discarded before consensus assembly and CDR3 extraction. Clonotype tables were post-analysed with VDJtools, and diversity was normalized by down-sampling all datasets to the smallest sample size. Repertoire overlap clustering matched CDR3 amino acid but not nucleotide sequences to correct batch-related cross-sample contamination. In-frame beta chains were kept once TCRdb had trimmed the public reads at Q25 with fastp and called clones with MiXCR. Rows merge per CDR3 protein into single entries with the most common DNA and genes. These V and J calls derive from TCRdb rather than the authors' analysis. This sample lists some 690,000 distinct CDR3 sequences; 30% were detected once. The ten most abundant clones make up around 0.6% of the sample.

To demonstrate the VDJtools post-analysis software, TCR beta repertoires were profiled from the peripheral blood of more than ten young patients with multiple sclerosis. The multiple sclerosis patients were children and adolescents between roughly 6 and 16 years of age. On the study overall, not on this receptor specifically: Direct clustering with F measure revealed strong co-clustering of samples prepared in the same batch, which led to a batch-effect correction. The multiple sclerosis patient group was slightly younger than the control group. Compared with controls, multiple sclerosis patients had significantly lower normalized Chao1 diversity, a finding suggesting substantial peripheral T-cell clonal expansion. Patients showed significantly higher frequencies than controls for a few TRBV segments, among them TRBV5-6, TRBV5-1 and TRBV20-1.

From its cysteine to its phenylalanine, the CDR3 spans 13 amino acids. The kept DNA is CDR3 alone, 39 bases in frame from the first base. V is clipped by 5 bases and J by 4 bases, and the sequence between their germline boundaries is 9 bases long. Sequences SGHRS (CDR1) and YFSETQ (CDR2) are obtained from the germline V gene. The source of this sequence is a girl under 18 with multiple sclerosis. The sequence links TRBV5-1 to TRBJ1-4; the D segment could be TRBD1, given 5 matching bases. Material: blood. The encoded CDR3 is CASRVQDNEKLFF. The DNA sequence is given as TGCGCCAGCAGGGTACAGGATAATGAAAAACTGTTTTTT.